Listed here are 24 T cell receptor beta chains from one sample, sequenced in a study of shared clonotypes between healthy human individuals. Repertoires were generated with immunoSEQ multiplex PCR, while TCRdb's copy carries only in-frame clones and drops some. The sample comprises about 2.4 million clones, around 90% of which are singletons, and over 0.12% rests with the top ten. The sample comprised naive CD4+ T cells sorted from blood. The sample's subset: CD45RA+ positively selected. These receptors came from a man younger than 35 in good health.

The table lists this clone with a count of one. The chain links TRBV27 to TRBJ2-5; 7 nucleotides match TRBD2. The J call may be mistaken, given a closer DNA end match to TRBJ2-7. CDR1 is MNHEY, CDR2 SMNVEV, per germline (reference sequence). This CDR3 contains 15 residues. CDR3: CASSWGGFGDYEQYF. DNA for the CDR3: TGTGCCAGCAGTTGGGGGGGGTTTGGTGACTACGAGCAGTACTTC.

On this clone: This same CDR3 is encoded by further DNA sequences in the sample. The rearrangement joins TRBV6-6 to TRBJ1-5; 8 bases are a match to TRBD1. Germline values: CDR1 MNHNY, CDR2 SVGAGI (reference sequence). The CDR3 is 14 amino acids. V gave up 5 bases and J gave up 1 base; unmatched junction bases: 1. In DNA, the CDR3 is TGTGCCAGCAGTCGGACAGGGAGCAATCAGCCCCAGCATTTT. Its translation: CASSRTGSNQPQHF.

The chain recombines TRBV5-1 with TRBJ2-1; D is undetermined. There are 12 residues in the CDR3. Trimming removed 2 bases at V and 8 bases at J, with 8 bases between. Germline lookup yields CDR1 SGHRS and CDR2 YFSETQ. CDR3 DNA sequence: TGCGCCAGCAGCTTTGGGCGCGATGAGCAGTTCTTC. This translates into CASSFGRDEQFF. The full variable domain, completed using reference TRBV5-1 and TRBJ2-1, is KAGVTQTPRYLIKTRGQQVTLSCSPISGHRSVSWYQQTPGQGLQFLFEYFSETQRNKGNFPGRFSGRQFSNSRSEMNVSTLELGDSALYLCASSFGRDEQFFGPGTRLTVL.

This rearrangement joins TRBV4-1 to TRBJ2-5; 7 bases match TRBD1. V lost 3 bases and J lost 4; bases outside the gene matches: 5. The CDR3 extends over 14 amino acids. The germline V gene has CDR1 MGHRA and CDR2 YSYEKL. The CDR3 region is CASSQSPGGETQYF. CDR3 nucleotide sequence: TGCGCCAGCAGCCAGTCACCAGGGGGAGAGACCCAGTACTTC.

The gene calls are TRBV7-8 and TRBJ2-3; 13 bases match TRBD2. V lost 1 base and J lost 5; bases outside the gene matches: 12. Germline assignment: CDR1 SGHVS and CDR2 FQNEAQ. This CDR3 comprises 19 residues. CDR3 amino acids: CASSLEWRTSGSSGDTQYF. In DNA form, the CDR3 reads TGTGCCAGCAGCTTAGAGTGGAGGACTAGCGGGAGCTCCGGAGATACGCAGTATTTT.

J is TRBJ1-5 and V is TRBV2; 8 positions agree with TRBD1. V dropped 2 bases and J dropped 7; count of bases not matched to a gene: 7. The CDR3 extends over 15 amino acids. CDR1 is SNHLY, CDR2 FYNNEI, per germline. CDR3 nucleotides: TGTGCCAGCAGTGAACAGGGGGCGCCCGGGCAGCCCCAGCATTTT. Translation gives CASSEQGAPGQPQHF.

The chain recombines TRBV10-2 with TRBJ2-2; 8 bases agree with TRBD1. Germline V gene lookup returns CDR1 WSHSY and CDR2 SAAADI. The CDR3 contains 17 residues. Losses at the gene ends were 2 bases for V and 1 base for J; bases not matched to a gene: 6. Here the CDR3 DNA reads TGCGCCAGCAGTGAGCCAGGGGGCGCGTGGAACACCGGGGAGCTGTTTTTT. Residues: CASSEPGGAWNTGELFF.

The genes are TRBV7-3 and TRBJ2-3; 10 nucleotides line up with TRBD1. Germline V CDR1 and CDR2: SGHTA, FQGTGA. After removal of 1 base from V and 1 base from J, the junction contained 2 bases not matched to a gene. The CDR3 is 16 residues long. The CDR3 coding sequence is TGTGCCAGCAGCTTAATTGGGACAGGGGGCACAGATACGCAGTATTTT. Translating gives CASSLIGTGGTDTQYF.

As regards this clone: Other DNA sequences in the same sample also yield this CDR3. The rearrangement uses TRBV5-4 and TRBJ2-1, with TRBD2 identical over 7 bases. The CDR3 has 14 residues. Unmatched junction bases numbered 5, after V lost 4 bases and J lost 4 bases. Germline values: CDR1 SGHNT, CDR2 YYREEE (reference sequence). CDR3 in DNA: TGTGCCAGCAGCAGGGAGGGGTCGTACAATGAGCAGTTCTTC. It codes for CASSREGSYNEQFF.

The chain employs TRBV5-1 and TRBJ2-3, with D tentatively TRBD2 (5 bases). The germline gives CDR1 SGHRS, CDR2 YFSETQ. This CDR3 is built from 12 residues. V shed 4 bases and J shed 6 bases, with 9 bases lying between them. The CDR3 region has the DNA TGCGCCAGCAGCCATACTAGTGATACGCAGTATTTT. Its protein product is CASSHTSDTQYF.

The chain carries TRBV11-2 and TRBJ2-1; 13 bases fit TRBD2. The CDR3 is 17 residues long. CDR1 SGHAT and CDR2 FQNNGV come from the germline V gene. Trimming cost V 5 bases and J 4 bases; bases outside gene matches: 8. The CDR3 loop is CASSQQTSGGVYNEQFF. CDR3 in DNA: TGTGCCAGCAGCCAGCAAACTAGCGGGGGGGTTTACAATGAGCAGTTCTTC. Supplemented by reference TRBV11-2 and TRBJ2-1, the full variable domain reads EAGVAQSPRYKIIEKRQSVAFWCNPISGHATLYWYQQILGQGPKLLIQFQNNGVVDDSQLPKDRFSAERLKGVDSTLKIQPAKLEDSAVYLCASSQQTSGGVYNEQFFGPGTRLTVL.

CDR3 sequence: CASRGSEETQYF. In DNA, the CDR3 is TGCGCCAGTCGGGGGTCGGAAGAGACCCAGTACTTC. V gene TRBV10-2 combines with J gene TRBJ2-5, with D possibly TRBD2 on 6 matching bases. The CDR3 extends over 12 amino acids. The V gene's germline CDR1 is WSHSY and CDR2 SAAADI. Trimming shortened V by 9 bases and J by 3 bases, and 11 bases separated the two germline ends.

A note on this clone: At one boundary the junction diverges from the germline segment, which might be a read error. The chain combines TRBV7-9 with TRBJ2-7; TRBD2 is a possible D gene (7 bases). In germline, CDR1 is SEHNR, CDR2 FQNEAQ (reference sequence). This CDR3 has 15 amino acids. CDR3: CASSVAGGLGNEQYF. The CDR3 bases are TGTGCCAGCAGCGTAGCCGGGGGGCTAGGAAACGAGCAGTACTTC.

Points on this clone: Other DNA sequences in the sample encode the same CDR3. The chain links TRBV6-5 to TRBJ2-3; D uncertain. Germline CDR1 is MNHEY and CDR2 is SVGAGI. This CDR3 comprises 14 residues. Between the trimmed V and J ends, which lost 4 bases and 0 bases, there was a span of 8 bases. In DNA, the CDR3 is TGTGCCAGCAGTTTAGGACGGAGCACAGATACGCAGTATTTT. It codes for CASSLGRSTDTQYF.

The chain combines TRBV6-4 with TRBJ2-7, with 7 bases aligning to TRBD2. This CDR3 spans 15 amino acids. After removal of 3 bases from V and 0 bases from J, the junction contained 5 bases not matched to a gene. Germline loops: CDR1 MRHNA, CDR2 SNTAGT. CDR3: CASSEGSGSSYEQYF. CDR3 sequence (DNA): TGTGCCAGCAGTGAGGGTAGCGGGTCCTCCTACGAGCAGTACTTC.

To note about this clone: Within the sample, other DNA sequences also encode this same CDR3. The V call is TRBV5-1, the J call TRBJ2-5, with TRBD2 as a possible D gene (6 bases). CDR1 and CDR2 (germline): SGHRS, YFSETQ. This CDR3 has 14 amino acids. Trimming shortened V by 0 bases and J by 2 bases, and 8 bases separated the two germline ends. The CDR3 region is CASSLEGTQETQYF. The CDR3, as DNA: TGCGCCAGCAGCTTGGAGGGGACTCAAGAGACCCAGTACTTC.

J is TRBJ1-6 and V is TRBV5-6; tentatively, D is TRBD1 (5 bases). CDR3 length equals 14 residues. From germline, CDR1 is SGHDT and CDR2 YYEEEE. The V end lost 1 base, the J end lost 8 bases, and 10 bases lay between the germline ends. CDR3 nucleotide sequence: TGTGCCAGCAGCTTGCAGGGTAGGCATTCACCCCTCCACTTT. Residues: CASSLQGRHSPLHF.

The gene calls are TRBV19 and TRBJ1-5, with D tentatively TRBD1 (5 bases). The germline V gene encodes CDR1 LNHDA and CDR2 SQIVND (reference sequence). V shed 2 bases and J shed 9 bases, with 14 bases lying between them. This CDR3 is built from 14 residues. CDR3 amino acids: CASSITGTPGPQHF. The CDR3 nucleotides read TGTGCCAGTAGTATAACCGGGACCCCCGGGCCCCAGCATTTT.

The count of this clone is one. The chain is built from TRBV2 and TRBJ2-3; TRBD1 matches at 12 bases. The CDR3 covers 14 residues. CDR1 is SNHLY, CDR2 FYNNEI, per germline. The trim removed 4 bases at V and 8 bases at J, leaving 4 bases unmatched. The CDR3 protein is CASSGGTGGFTQYF. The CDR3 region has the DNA TGTGCCAGCAGTGGGGGGACAGGGGGCTTTACGCAGTATTTT.

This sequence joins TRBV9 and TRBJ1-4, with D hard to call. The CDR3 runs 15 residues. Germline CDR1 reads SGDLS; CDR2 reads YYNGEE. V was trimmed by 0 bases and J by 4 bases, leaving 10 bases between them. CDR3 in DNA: TGTGCCAGCAGCGTAGGGTTACAGTATAATGAAAAACTGTTTTTT. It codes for CASSVGLQYNEKLFF.

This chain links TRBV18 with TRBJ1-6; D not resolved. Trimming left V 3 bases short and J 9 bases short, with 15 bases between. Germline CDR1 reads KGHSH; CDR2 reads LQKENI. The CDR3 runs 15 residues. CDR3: CASSPGGRLSSPLHF. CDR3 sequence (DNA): TGTGCCAGCTCACCTGGAGGCCGATTAAGTTCACCCCTCCACTTT.

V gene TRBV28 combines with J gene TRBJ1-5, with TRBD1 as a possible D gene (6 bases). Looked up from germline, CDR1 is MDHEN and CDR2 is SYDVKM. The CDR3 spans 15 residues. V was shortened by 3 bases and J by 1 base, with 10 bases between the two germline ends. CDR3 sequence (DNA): TGTGCCAGCAGTTTTGGGGGACAAAGCAATCAGCCCCAGCATTTT. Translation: CASSFGGQSNQPQHF. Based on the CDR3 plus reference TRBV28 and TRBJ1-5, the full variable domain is DVKVTQSSRYLVKRTGEKVFLECVQDMDHENMFWYRQDPGLGLRLIYFSYDVKMKEKGDIPEGYSVSREKKERFSLILESASTNQTSMYLCASSFGGQSNQPQHFGDGTRLSIL.

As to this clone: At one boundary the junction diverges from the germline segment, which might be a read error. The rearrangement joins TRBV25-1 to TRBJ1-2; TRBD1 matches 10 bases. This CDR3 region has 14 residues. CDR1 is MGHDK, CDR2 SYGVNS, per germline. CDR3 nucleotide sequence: TGTGCCAGCAGTGAATTAGGGCGACAGGGGGCCAGGGCCTTC. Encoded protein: CASSELGRQGARAF.

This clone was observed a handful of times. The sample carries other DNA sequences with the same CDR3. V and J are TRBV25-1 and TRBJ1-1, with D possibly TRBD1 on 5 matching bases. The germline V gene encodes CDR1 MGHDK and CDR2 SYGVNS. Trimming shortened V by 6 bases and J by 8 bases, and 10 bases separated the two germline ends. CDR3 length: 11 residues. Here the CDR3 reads CASSVAGEAFF. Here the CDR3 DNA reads TGTGCCAGCAGCGTAGCAGGGGAAGCTTTCTTT.